Following are 9 T cell receptor beta chains from one sample sequenced in a study of human T cells and chemical hapten exposure. TCRdb redid the calling of the RACE reads with MiXCR, one entry per CDR3 protein. The repertoire holds roughly 46,000 distinct CDR3 sequences, with 3.5% to 4.5% as singletons. Time point meaning: healthy volunteer bleed at 2 weeks. Unfractionated whole blood served as the source for total RNA extraction. The material sequenced was whole blood. The source of these receptors is a human donor in good health. Some clones in this sample may be carry-over from other donors' samples.

This clonotype was picked up many times. The chain has TRBV24-1 and TRBJ2-5, with TRBD1 matching over 10 bases. Looked up from germline, CDR1 is KGHDR and CDR2 is SFDVKD. J lost 4 bases, V lost 5 bases, and 3 bases had no gene match. This CDR3 region has 14 residues. The DNA of the CDR3 is TGTGCCACCAGTGGCGGGGACAGGGGAGAGACCCAGTACTTC. Its protein is CATSGGDRGETQYF.

In this sample, this clonotype turned up many times. The chain has TRBV7-3 and TRBJ2-1; D might be TRBD2 (5 bases). Per the germline V gene, CDR1 is SGHTA and CDR2 is FQGTGA. The CDR3 totals 13 residues. V shed 0 bases and J shed 7 bases, with 7 bases lying between them. As DNA, the CDR3 is TGTGCCAGCAGCTTAACGAGGGCTAATGAGCAGTTCTTC. Protein product: CASSLTRANEQFF.

This clonotype was seen repeatedly, ten times or more. The chain has TRBV7-8 and TRBJ2-7, with TRBD1 identical over 7 bases. Unmatched junction bases numbered 1, after V lost 1 base and J lost 1 base. The CDR3 consists of 14 residues. The germline gives CDR1 SGHVS, CDR2 FQNEAQ. The DNA for the CDR3 is TGTGCCAGCAGCTTAGGGGACAGATCCTACGAGCAGTACTTC. Its translation is CASSLGDRSYEQYF.

This clonotype was seen at least ten times. The chain couples TRBV6-1 to TRBJ1-5, with D possibly TRBD1 on 5 matching bases. Germline CDR1 is MNHNS and CDR2 is SASEGT. The CDR3 has 15 amino acids. V dropped 1 base and J dropped 6 bases, with 13 bases sitting between them. For the CDR3, the DNA is TGTGCCAGCAGTGAAGGTCCCTTCGGGGGTCAGCCCCAGCATTTT. It yields the protein CASSEGPFGGQPQHF.

This clonotype was observed at least ten times. This chain uses TRBV5-6 with TRBJ2-7, with D hard to call. The V and J ends lost 1 base and 2 bases respectively, with 13 bases between them. Per germline, CDR1 SGHDT and CDR2 YYEEEE. The CDR3 has 15 residues. CDR3 sequence reads: CASSLQAILPYEQYF. CDR3 sequence (DNA): TGTGCCAGCAGCTTGCAAGCGATACTTCCCTACGAGCAGTACTTC.

The chain links TRBV7-3 to TRBJ2-1, with unresolved D. In germline, CDR1 is SGHTA, CDR2 FQGTGA. CDR3 size: 12 residues. V was cut by 5 bases and J by 7 bases, with 9 bases left in between. CDR3 region: CASSGDSNEQFF. The CDR3 bases are TGTGCCAGCAGCGGGGATTCTAATGAGCAGTTCTTC.

This clonotype was counted at least ten times. The chain links TRBV12-3 or TRBV12-4 to TRBJ1-2; D remains unclear. The CDR3 spans 13 residues. V lost 8 bases and J lost 2, with 12 bases in between. This CDR3 reads CASRPAWNYGYTF. CDR3 in DNA: TGTGCCAGCCGCCCGGCATGGAACTATGGCTACACCTTC.

The table lists this clonotype with many counts. The chain carries TRBV24-1 and TRBJ2-3; D is unclear. Germline loops: CDR1 KGHDR, CDR2 SFDVKD. The CDR3 has 13 residues. V lost 7 bases and J lost 2, with 9 bases in between. The CDR3 bases are TGTGCCACCAGGCTCCGAAACACAGATACGCAGTATTTT. It encodes CATRLRNTDTQYF.

This clonotype was counted many times. The chain combines TRBV5-1 with TRBJ2-3; D gene unclear. This CDR3 has 14 residues. V lost 0 bases to trimming and J lost 0 bases, with 5 bases between them. Germline V gives CDR1 SGHRS, CDR2 YFSETQ. Here the CDR3 DNA reads TGCGCCAGCAGCTTGGGCCCTAGCACAGATACGCAGTATTTT. Its translation: CASSLGPSTDTQYF. Looking up the rest from reference TRBV5-1 and TRBJ2-3 gives the full variable domain: KAGVTQTPRYLIKTRGQQVTLSCSPISGHRSVSWYQQTPGQGLQFLFEYFSETQRNKGNFPGRFSGRQFSNSRSEMNVSTLELGDSALYLCASSLGPSTDTQYFGPGTRLTVL.